The clone carrying this T cell receptor (beta chain) was seen just once. The antigen is unknown. The primer mix had 60 Vbeta and 13 Jbeta primers. Clones were read by immunoSEQ multiplex PCR, and TCRdb kept only the in-frame ones, dropping some. The repertoire has about 150,000 clones, roughly three quarters of them found once; the top ten carry around 2%. This sample is part of a study of cytomegalovirus exposure and HLA in healthy donors. About the research overall: Roughly 180 million T cells yielded 120 million or so unique TCR beta sequences, as an earlier analysis found. Study-wide results and limits: Sequencing probably produced one cluster of sequence variants that were highly shared.

Germline values: CDR1 KGHSH, CDR2 LQKENI. CDR3 length: 15 amino acids. Trimming shortened V by 5 bases and J by 0 bases, and 10 bases separated the two germline ends. Sequences were obtained from PBMCs. This receptor was obtained from a man in his thirties or forties in good health and CMV-seronegative. The V and J genes are TRBV18 and TRBJ2-2, with D perhaps TRBD2 (6 bases). CDR3 in DNA: TGTGCCAGCTCAAGTGCGGGACCGAACACCGGGGAGCTGTTTTTT. Its translation is CASSSAGPNTGELFF.